Detailed here is one T cell receptor beta chain. CDR3 length: 16 amino acids. The V segment lost 4 bases and the J segment 5 bases; nucleotides outside the gene matches: 12. CDR1 SGHRS and CDR2 YFSETQ come from the germline V gene. This sample is part of a study of blood T cells in healthy people across ages. Next came a second PCR, run for roughly 6 to 11 cycles, which used a sample-barcoded 5' primer along with a J-beta primer mix. A template-switch adaptor containing 12 random nucleotides labeled each cDNA molecule. TCRdb reprocessed the 5' RACE reads with MiXCR, giving one entry per CDR3 protein. Found here are more than 1.4 million distinct CDR3 sequences, around 42% of them singletons; the top ten hold less than 8%.

V is TRBV5-1 and J is TRBJ1-2; 9 bases fit TRBD1. This TCR derives from a woman aged 18-29 years in good health. Sequencing input: blood. This CDR3 is CASSPGAGQGGYGYTF. The CDR3 nucleotides read TGCGCCAGCAGCCCCGGAGCGGGACAGGGAGGATATGGCTACACCTTC. Looking up the rest from reference TRBV5-1 and TRBJ1-2 gives the full variable domain: KAGVTQTPRYLIKTRGQQVTLSCSPISGHRSVSWYQQTPGQGLQFLFEYFSETQRNKGNFPGRFSGRQFSNSRSEMNVSTLELGDSALYLCASSPGAGQGGYGYTFGSGTRLTVV.